Following are 20 T cell receptor beta chains from one sample sequenced in a study of shared clonotypes between healthy human individuals. Assay used: immunoSEQ multiplex PCR; TCRdb lists only in-frame clones, some missing. The sample comprises some 2.4 million clones, more than 85% of which are singletons, and 0.36% rests with the top ten. Material: naive CD4+ T cells from PBMCs. Sample subset: CD45RA+ positively selected. The source is a man aged 18 to 29 in good health. Some clones in this sample may be carry-over from other donors' samples.

The chain joins TRBV2 to TRBJ2-7; D unclear. CDR1 and CDR2 from the germline V gene are SNHLY and FYNNEI. V was pared by 4 bases and J by 2 bases, with 15 bases between. This CDR3 has 15 residues. CDR3 DNA sequence: TGTGCCAGCAGTGTGGGCAGGAACGGAGCCTACGAGCAGTACTTC. It encodes CASSVGRNGAYEQYF. The entire variable domain, with the rest obtained from reference TRBV2 and TRBJ2-7, is as follows: EPEVTQTPSHQVTQMGQEVILRCVPISNHLYFYWYRQILGQKVEFLVSFYNNEISEKSEIFDDQFSVERPDGSNFTLKIRSTKLEDSAMYFCASSVGRNGAYEQYFGPGTRLTVT.

The chain uses TRBV27 and TRBJ1-1; D possibly corresponds to TRBD1 (5 bases). CDR3 length: 11 residues. Trimming removed 6 bases at V and 6 bases at J, with 8 bases between. CDR1 MNHEY and CDR2 SMNVEV come from the germline V gene (reference sequence). CDR3: CASRRGSEAFF. CDR3 sequence (DNA): TGTGCCAGCAGGAGGGGCTCTGAAGCTTTCTTT.

The chain joins TRBV10-3 to TRBJ2-5; 9 nucleotides align to TRBD1. V dropped 6 bases and J dropped 0; count of bases not matched to a gene: 5. Germline loops: CDR1 ENHRY, CDR2 SYGVKD. The CDR3 sequence is 15 residues long. The CDR3 DNA is TGTGCCATCAGAGGGGACAGGGAGGACCAAGAGACCCAGTACTTC. It encodes CAIRGDREDQETQYF.

The chain joins TRBV6-1 to TRBJ2-5; D call uncertain. The germline V gene encodes CDR1 MNHNS and CDR2 SASEGT. The length of the CDR3 is 14 residues. The V end lost 5 bases, the J end lost 3 bases, and 13 bases lay between the germline ends. This CDR3 reads CASSSSTAKETQYF. CDR3 in DNA: TGTGCCAGCAGTTCCTCGACCGCGAAAGAGACCCAGTACTTC.

This clone appeared a single time. V gene TRBV2 combines with J gene TRBJ2-7; 9 nucleotides align to TRBD2. Germline assignment: CDR1 SNHLY and CDR2 FYNNEI. This CDR3 has 16 amino acids. V dropped 5 bases and J dropped 3; count of bases not matched to a gene: 11. As DNA, the CDR3 is TGTGCCAGCAGTCCGGATCTAGCGGGACTAGGCTACGAGCAGTACTTC. Translated, it gives CASSPDLAGLGYEQYF.

CDR3 sequence: CASSLDYGYTF. The CDR3 DNA is TGTGCCAGCAGTTTGGACTATGGCTACACCTTC. This rearrangement joins TRBV6-5 to TRBJ1-2; no firm D call. V was shortened by 4 bases and J by 3 bases, with 3 bases between the two germline ends. This CDR3 contains 11 residues. The germline gives CDR1 MNHEY, CDR2 SVGAGI.

The chain employs TRBV7-2 and TRBJ2-1, with D perhaps matching TRBD2 (6 bases). The CDR3 spans 15 residues. CDR1 is SGHTA, CDR2 FQGNSA, per germline. V was clipped by 5 bases and J by 9 bases, with 20 bases between them. As DNA, the CDR3 is TGTGCCAGCAGCGCCCCCGGGACTCTCGGCGTTGAGCAGTTCTTC. It translates to CASSAPGTLGVEQFF.

Note on this clone: The identical CDR3 is also encoded by other nucleotide sequences in the sample. The V call is TRBV5-4, the J call TRBJ2-7, with TRBD2 identical over 7 bases. Losses at the gene ends were 4 bases for V and 4 bases for J; bases not matched to a gene: 8. The CDR3 has 14 amino acids. Germline V lookup: CDR1 SGHNT, CDR2 YYREEE (reference sequence). For the CDR3, the DNA is TGTGCCAGCAGCGGCGATCTGCGGGGGTACGAGCAGTACTTC. Encoded protein: CASSGDLRGYEQYF. Complete variable domain (other parts from reference TRBV5-4 and TRBJ2-7): ETGVTQSPTHLIKTRGQQVTLRCSSQSGHNTVSWYQQALGQGPQFIFQYYREEENGRGNFPPRFSGLQFPNYSSELNVNALELDDSALYLCASSGDLRGYEQYFGPGTRLTVT.

The chain joins TRBV6-5 to TRBJ2-4, with a tentative D call TRBD2 (7 bases). The CDR3 extends over 15 amino acids. Per the germline V gene, CDR1 is MNHEY and CDR2 is SVGAGI. The V and J ends lost 4 bases and 0 bases respectively, with 10 bases between them. The CDR3 spells CASSSGGLAKNIQYF. The CDR3 DNA reads as TGTGCCAGCAGTTCCGGGGGGCTAGCCAAAAACATTCAGTACTTC.

This clone appeared once. The chain links TRBV7-8 to TRBJ1-2, with D maybe TRBD1 (6 bases). V shed 5 bases and J shed 2 bases, with 12 bases lying between them. This CDR3 has 14 amino acids. CDR1 and CDR2 from the germline V gene are SGHVS and FQNEAQ. The CDR3 region has the DNA TGTGCCAGCAGCGCGGGAGGACAGAACTATGGCTACACCTTC. It is translated as CASSAGGQNYGYTF.

About this clone: This same CDR3 is encoded by further DNA sequences in the sample. The chain links TRBV5-1 to TRBJ1-1; no definite D call. V was cut by 0 bases and J by 6 bases, with 9 bases left in between. Germline V gene lookup returns CDR1 SGHRS and CDR2 YFSETQ. This CDR3 comprises 13 residues. The CDR3 DNA reads as TGCGCCAGCAGCTTGGAGCGAGGGTCTGAAGCTTTCTTT. The encoded protein is CASSLERGSEAFF.

The V gene is TRBV5-4, the J gene TRBJ1-2, with TRBD1 as a possible D gene (5 bases). This CDR3 has 12 residues. The V end was cut by 1 base, the J end by 6 bases, with 7 bases between. Germline V gene data show CDR1 as SGHNT and CDR2 as YYREEE (reference sequence). The CDR3 sequence is CASSLRGDGYTF. The CDR3 coding sequence is TGTGCCAGCAGCTTGCGGGGGGATGGCTACACCTTC. The full variable domain, rest sourced from reference TRBV5-4 and TRBJ1-2, is ETGVTQSPTHLIKTRGQQVTLRCSSQSGHNTVSWYQQALGQGPQFIFQYYREEENGRGNFPPRFSGLQFPNYSSELNVNALELDDSALYLCASSLRGDGYTFGSGTRLTVV.

Worth noting for this clone: At one of its ends the junction is not consistent with the germline gene, which may arise from a read error. CDR3 amino acids: CVSSPGTGFTEQYF. The CDR3 DNA is TGTGTCAGCAGTCCCGGGACAGGGTTTACCGAGCAGTACTTC. This chain links TRBV28 with TRBJ2-7; 9 bases align to TRBD1. The length of the CDR3 is 14 residues. Germline V gives CDR1 MDHEN, CDR2 SYDVKM.

V is TRBV25-1 and J is TRBJ2-5, with D unresolved. Trimming removed 4 bases from V and 2 bases from J, with 14 bases in between. CDR3 length: 15 amino acids. Per the germline V gene, CDR1 is MGHDK and CDR2 is SYGVNS. The CDR3 sequence: CASSGAAGPQETQYF. DNA of the CDR3: TGTGCCAGCAGTGGGGCGGCCGGTCCTCAAGAGACCCAGTACTTC.

This chain links TRBV5-6 with TRBJ1-3, with D unclear. The CDR3 runs 16 residues. Germline values: CDR1 SGHDT, CDR2 YYEEEE. With 2 bases removed from V and 0 bases from J, the gap between germline ends came to 12 bases. In nucleotides, the CDR3 is TGTGCCAGCAGCTTCGGGGTAGGGATCTCTGGAAACACCATATATTTT. Amino acid sequence: CASSFGVGISGNTIYF.

V usage is TRBV28 and J usage is TRBJ1-4; the match to TRBD1 covers 8 bases. Germline CDR1 is MDHEN and CDR2 is SYDVKM. The CDR3 contains 14 residues. The trim removed 3 bases at V and 7 bases at J, leaving 4 bases unmatched. The CDR3, as DNA: TGTGCCAGCAGTTTGAGCAGGGGGCGTGAAAAACTGTTTTTT. It translates to CASSLSRGREKLFF.

The rearrangement links TRBV4-2 to TRBJ1-5; perhaps TRBD1 as D (6 bases). This CDR3 has 14 amino acids. Trimming removed 3 bases at V and 10 bases at J, with 16 bases between. Germline lookup yields CDR1 LGHNA and CDR2 YNFKEQ. The DNA of the CDR3 is TGTGCCAGCAGCCAGGACGGCGGACAGAAACCCCAGCATTTT. Translated: CASSQDGGQKPQHF.

The chain links TRBV20-1 to TRBJ2-2; D ambiguous. Germline V gene data show CDR1 as DFQATT and CDR2 as SNEGSKA (reference sequence). Trimming left V 4 bases short and J 3 bases short, with 3 bases between. This CDR3 spans 11 amino acids. The CDR3 loop is CSATYTGELFF. DNA for the CDR3: TGCAGTGCTACCTACACCGGGGAGCTGTTTTTT.

V usage is TRBV2 and J usage is TRBJ1-1, with D uncertain. This CDR3 comprises 15 residues. V was shortened by 6 bases and J by 9 bases, with 23 bases between the two germline ends. The germline V gene encodes CDR1 SNHLY and CDR2 FYNNEI. Written as DNA, the CDR3 is TGTGCCAGCAGGATGGGTTTGTCGGCCCTTTCCCAAGCTTTCTTT. Its protein product is CASRMGLSALSQAFF.

The chain combines TRBV5-6 with TRBJ1-2; 8 bases are a match to TRBD1. The CDR3 sequence is 15 residues long. V dropped 6 bases and J dropped 7; count of bases not matched to a gene: 14. Germline assignment: CDR1 SGHDT and CDR2 YYEEEE. CDR3 residues: CASIPQGAKILGYTF. The CDR3 DNA reads as TGTGCCAGCATACCCCAGGGGGCGAAAATCCTTGGCTACACCTTC.